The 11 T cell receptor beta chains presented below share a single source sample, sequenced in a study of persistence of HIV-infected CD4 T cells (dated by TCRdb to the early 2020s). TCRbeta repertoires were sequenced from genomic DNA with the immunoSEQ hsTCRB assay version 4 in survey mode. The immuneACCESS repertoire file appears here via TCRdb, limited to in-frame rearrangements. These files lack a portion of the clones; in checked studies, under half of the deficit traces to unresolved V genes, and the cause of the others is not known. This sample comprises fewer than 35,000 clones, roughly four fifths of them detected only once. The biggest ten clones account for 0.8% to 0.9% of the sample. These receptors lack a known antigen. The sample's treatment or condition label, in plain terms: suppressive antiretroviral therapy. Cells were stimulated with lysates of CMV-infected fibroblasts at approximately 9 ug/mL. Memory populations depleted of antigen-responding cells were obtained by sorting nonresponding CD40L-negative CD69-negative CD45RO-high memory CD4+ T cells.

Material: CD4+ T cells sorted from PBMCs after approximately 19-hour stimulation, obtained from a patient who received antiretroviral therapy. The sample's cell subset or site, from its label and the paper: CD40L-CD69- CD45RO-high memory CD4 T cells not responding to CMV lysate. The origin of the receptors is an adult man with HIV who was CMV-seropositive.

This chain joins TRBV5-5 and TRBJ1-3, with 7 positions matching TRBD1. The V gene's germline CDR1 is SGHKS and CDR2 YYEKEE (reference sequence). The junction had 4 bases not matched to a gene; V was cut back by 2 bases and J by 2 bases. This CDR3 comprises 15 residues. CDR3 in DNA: TGTGCCAGCAGCTTTGACCAGGGGGCTGGAAACACCATATATTTT. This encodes CASSFDQGAGNTIYF.

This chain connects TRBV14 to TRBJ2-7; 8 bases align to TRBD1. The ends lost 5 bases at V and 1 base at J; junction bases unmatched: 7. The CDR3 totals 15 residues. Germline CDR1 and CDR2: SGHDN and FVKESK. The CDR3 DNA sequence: TGTGCCAGCAGCGCCCGGGACAGGCCTTCCTACGAGCAGTACTTC. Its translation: CASSARDRPSYEQYF.

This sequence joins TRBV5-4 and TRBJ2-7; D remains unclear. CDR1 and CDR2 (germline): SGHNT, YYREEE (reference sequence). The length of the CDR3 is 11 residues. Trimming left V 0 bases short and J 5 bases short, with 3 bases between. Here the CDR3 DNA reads TGTGCCAGCAGCTTGGGCGACGAGCAGTACTTC. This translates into CASSLGDEQYF. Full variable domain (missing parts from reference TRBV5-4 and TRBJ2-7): ETGVTQSPTHLIKTRGQQVTLRCSSQSGHNTVSWYQQALGQGPQFIFQYYREEENGRGNFPPRFSGLQFPNYSSELNVNALELDDSALYLCASSLGDEQYFGPGTRLTVT.

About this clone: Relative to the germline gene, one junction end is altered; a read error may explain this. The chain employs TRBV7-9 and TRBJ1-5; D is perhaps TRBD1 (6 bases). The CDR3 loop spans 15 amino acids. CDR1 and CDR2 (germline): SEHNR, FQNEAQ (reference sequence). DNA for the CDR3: TGTGCCAGCAGTTTAGATGGGACATCTTATCAGCCCCAGCATTTT. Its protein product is CASSLDGTSYQPQHF.

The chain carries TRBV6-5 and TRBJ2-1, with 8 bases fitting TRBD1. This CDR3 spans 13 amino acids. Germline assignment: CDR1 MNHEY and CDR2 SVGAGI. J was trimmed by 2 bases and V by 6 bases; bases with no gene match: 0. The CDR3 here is CASRDRAYNEQFF. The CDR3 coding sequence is TGTGCCAGCAGGGACAGGGCCTACAATGAGCAGTTCTTC.

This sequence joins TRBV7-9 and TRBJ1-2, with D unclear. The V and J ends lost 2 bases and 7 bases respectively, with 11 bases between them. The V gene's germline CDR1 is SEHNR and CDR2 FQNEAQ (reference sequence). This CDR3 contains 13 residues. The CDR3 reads CASSLIKGSGYTF. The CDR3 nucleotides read TGTGCCAGCAGCTTAATTAAAGGGAGTGGCTACACCTTC.

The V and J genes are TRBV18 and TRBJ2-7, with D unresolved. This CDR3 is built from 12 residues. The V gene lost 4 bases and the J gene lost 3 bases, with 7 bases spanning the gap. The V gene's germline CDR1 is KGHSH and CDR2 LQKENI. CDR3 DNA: TGTGCCAGCTCACTTGTAATCTACGAGCAGTACTTC. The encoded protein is CASSLVIYEQYF.

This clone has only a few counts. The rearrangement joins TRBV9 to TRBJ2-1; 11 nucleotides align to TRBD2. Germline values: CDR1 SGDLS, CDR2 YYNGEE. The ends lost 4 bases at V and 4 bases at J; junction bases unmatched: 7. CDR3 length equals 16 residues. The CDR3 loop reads CASSPPGTSGYNEQFF. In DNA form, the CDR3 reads TGTGCCAGCAGCCCCCCTGGGACTAGCGGTTACAATGAGCAGTTCTTC.

The DNA of the CDR3 is TGTGCCAGCAGCCAAGCGCGACCAGGGGGATTCCACGAGCAGTACTTC. Its protein product is CASSQARPGGFHEQYF. The gene calls are TRBV3-1 (or the pseudogene TRBV3-2) and TRBJ2-7; the match to TRBD1 covers 7 bases. CDR3 size: 16 residues. After removal of 1 base from V and 5 bases from J, the junction contained 11 bases not matched to a gene. The germline CDR1 and CDR2 sequences are LGHDT and YNNKEL (reference sequence).

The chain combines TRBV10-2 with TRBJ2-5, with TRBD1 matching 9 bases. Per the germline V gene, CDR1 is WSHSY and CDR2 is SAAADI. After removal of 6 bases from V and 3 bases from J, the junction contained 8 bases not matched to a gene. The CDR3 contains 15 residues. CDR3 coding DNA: TGCGCCAGCAGGGGACAGGGACTCGGAGAAGAGACCCAGTACTTC. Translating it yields CASRGQGLGEETQYF.

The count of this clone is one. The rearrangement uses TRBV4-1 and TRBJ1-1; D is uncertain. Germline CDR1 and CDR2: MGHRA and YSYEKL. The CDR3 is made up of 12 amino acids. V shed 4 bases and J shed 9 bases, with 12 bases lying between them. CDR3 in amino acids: CASSPEGGKAFF. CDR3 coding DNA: TGCGCCAGCAGCCCCGAAGGAGGCAAAGCTTTCTTT.